One and the same sample provided the 4 T cell receptor beta chains below, sequenced in a study of spatial heterogeneity in lung cancer. The time point: sample taken at primary tumor resection. The authors sequenced whole RNA from tumor, nontumor lung or frozen PBMC without sorting. TCRdb independently ran MiXCR on the 5' RACE reads; one entry per CDR3 protein. The sample records 36,000 or so distinct CDR3 sequences, around 5.5% being singletons. The specimen was PBMCs, collected at surgery. These receptors were taken from a female donor with early-stage non-small cell lung cancer.

Comment on this clonotype: This sequence may be a read error, since a much larger clone differs from it by one base. The rearrangement joins TRBV10-3 to TRBJ2-3; D is ambiguous. Germline V gives CDR1 ENHRY, CDR2 SYGVKD. CDR3 length: 12 amino acids. The CDR3 DNA follows: TGTGCCATCATGATGGGCACAGATACGCGGTATTTT. Amino acids: CAIMMGTDTRYF.

This clonotype was observed at least ten times. The V call is TRBV9, the J call TRBJ2-1; D might be TRBD1 (6 bases). The germline gives CDR1 SGDLS, CDR2 YYNGEE. V lost 4 bases to trimming and J lost 4 bases, with 9 bases between them. The CDR3 covers 13 residues. As DNA, the CDR3 is TGTGCCAGCAGCCCAGGGACATACAATGAGCAGTTCTTC. Protein: CASSPGTYNEQFF.

This clonotype was counted at least ten times. The chain uses TRBV20-1 and TRBJ1-1, with D perhaps matching TRBD1 (6 bases). Germline values: CDR1 DFQATT, CDR2 SNEGSKA (reference sequence). The CDR3 consists of 13 residues. Trimming left V 6 bases short and J 4 bases short, with 15 bases between. This CDR3 reads CSAASGAGTEAFF. Written as DNA, the CDR3 is TGCAGTGCCGCATCGGGGGCGGGCACTGAAGCTTTCTTT.

The sample holds many counts of this clonotype. This sequence joins TRBV7-8 and TRBJ2-4; D unclear. Germline-derived CDR1 and CDR2 are SGHVS and FQNEAQ. The CDR3 loop spans 14 amino acids. V lost 4 bases to trimming and J lost 0 bases, with 7 bases between them. The CDR3 region is CASSSILAKNIQYF. DNA of the CDR3: TGTGCCAGCAGCTCCATTCTAGCCAAAAACATTCAGTACTTC.